One sample yielded the 22 T cell receptor beta chains listed below, sequenced in a study of metastatic and nonmetastatic thyroid tumors. TCRdb re-analyzed the PCR reads through MiXCR. The table has under 45,000 clones, approximately 19% seen once. No patient had received any treatment before thyroid surgery. Sequencing was done on a sample of tumor tissue. The receptor set was obtained from a female donor with papillary thyroid cancer or a benign thyroid nodule (not recorded which). Some clones in this sample may be carry-over from other donors' samples.

This clone was observed at least ten times. The V call is TRBV7-9, the J call TRBJ2-1, with D perhaps assigned TRBD1 or TRBD2 (5 bases each). The V and J ends lost 6 bases and 4 bases respectively, with 13 bases between them. Germline CDR1 and CDR2: SEHNR and FQNEAQ (reference sequence). The CDR3 is 14 residues long. The CDR3 reads CASRDMGRYNEQFF. The CDR3 region has the DNA TGTGCCAGCAGGGATATGGGACGGTACAATGAGCAGTTCTTC.

This chain connects TRBV20-1 to TRBJ2-1; D may correspond to TRBD1 or TRBD2 (5 bases each). Trimming took 1 base from V and 2 from J, leaving 9 bases between them. Germline V gene sequence: CDR1 DFQATT, CDR2 SNEGSKA (reference sequence). The CDR3 sequence is 14 residues long. This CDR3 reads CSARVPGPYNEQFF. The CDR3 region has the DNA TGCAGTGCTAGAGTGCCGGGACCCTACAATGAGCAGTTCTTC.

V and J are TRBV30 and TRBJ2-7, with TRBD2 identical over 10 bases. CDR1 and CDR2 from the germline V gene are GTSNPN and SVGIG (reference sequence). The CDR3 runs 11 residues. The CDR3 reads CGASGSYEQYF. The CDR3 DNA reads as TGTGGGGCTAGCGGGAGCTACGAGCAGTACTTC.

The sample holds a few counts of this clone. This chain connects TRBV7-9 to TRBJ2-1, with 7 bases lining up with TRBD2. This CDR3 has 16 residues. The trim removed 4 bases at V and 1 base at J, leaving 7 bases unmatched. Germline lookup yields CDR1 SEHNR and CDR2 FQNEAQ (reference sequence). CDR3 bases: TGTGCCAGCAGCTCGACTAGCCTTAGATCCTACAATGAGCAGTTCTTC. Translating it yields CASSSTSLRSYNEQFF.

This clone was observed at least ten times. The rearrangement links TRBV7-9 to TRBJ2-1, with unresolved D. In germline, CDR1 is SEHNR, CDR2 FQNEAQ (reference sequence). Trimming shortened V by 4 bases and J by 5 bases, and 9 bases separated the two germline ends. There are 13 residues in the CDR3. This CDR3 is CASSSGFDNEQFF. Here the CDR3 DNA reads TGTGCCAGCAGCTCCGGTTTTGACAATGAGCAGTTCTTC.

At least ten counts were recorded for this clone. The same CDR3 is also encoded by other DNA sequences in this sample. The J gene is TRBJ2-7, the V gene TRBV5-4; D might be TRBD1 (5 bases). The CDR3 loop spans 14 amino acids. Trimming took off 4 bases at V and 5 bases at J, with 16 bases between the two ends. Germline CDR1 is SGHNT and CDR2 is YYREEE (reference sequence). CDR3 loop: CASSRAGNGHEQYF. CDR3 coding DNA: TGTGCCAGCAGCCGGGCAGGGAATGGCCACGAGCAGTACTTC.

This clone was found many times. J is TRBJ1-2 and V is TRBV5-4; 7 bases map to TRBD1. V gave up 0 bases and J gave up 5 bases; unmatched junction bases: 13. The germline V gene encodes CDR1 SGHNT and CDR2 YYREEE (reference sequence). The CDR3 is 17 amino acids. The CDR3 coding sequence is TGTGCCAGCAGCTTGGTTGAAGGGGGCGCGGGAAAATATGGCTACACCTTC. The encoded protein is CASSLVEGGAGKYGYTF.

This clone was counted at least ten times. J is TRBJ1-1 and V is TRBV28, with a weak D call TRBD1 (5 bases). The CDR3 is made up of 13 amino acids. The V end was cut by 5 bases, the J end by 5 bases, with 12 bases between. Germline CDR1 reads MDHEN; CDR2 reads SYDVKM. The CDR3 DNA follows: TGTGCCAGCAGTCTCGGGAGGGGAACTGAAGCTTTCTTT. Protein product: CASSLGRGTEAFF.

This clone was seen repeatedly, ten times or more. The genes are TRBV4-1 and TRBJ1-3; no reliable D call. V dropped 0 bases and J dropped 7 bases, with 13 bases sitting between them. The CDR3 is 15 residues long. Germline V gene lookup returns CDR1 MGHRA and CDR2 YSYEKL. The CDR3 is CASSQEGVGRNTIYF. The CDR3 DNA follows: TGCGCCAGCAGCCAAGAAGGTGTAGGGAGGAACACCATATATTTT.

This clone was found many times. The rearrangement uses TRBV7-3 and TRBJ2-5, with D perhaps TRBD2 (5 bases). V gave up 4 bases and J gave up 7 bases, with 16 bases separating them. This CDR3 comprises 14 residues. Per the germline V gene, CDR1 is SGHTA and CDR2 is FQGTGA. The CDR3 is CASSSTGSAGTQYF. The CDR3 DNA follows: TGTGCCAGCAGCTCGACGGGGAGTGCTGGGACCCAGTACTTC.

As to this clone: This clone may be a read error of a much larger clone one base away. The chain joins TRBV5-5 to TRBJ1-2; TRBD1 matches 7 bases. The CDR3 totals 15 residues. V lost 3 bases and J lost 9; bases outside the gene matches: 14. The germline V gene encodes CDR1 SGHKS and CDR2 YYEKEE (reference sequence). CDR3 residues: CASSSEGGQCRSYTF. CDR3 sequence (DNA): TGTGCCAGCAGCTCGGAAGGGGGACAGTGTAGAAGCTACACCTTC.

This clone has a handful of counts. The rearrangement uses TRBV6-1 and TRBJ1-6, with 7 bases identical to TRBD1. The V and J ends lost 5 bases and 11 bases, in that order; junction bases with no gene match: 9. The CDR3 consists of 14 residues. In germline, CDR1 is MNHNS, CDR2 SASEGT. In nucleotides, the CDR3 is TGTGCCAGCAGTCGTGACAGGGTTGATACACCCCTCCACTTT. Translation gives CASSRDRVDTPLHF.

This clone was counted ten times or more. This sequence joins TRBV6-4 and TRBJ2-3; 9 bases agree with TRBD2. The CDR3 sequence is 15 residues long. Germline V gives CDR1 MRHNA, CDR2 SNTAGT. V shed 3 bases, J shed 2 bases, and the junction held 3 bases outside the gene matches. This chain's CDR3 is CASSETSGLTDTQYF. The CDR3 nucleotides are TGTGCCAGCAGTGAGACTAGCGGCCTCACAGATACGCAGTATTTT.

A note on this clone: The junction differs from germline at one of its ends, possibly a read error. This sequence joins TRBV12-3 or TRBV12-4 and TRBJ1-1; D might be TRBD1 (5 bases). This CDR3 comprises 14 residues. This CDR3 is CASSLRGKGGEALF. In DNA form, the CDR3 reads TGTGCCAGCAGTTTACGGGGGAAGGGTGGTGAAGCTTTATTT.

There are many counts of this clone. The V gene is TRBV19, the J gene TRBJ1-2; 7 positions match TRBD1. CDR3 length equals 15 residues. Germline-derived CDR1 and CDR2 are LNHDA and SQIVND (reference sequence). V shed 3 bases, J shed 4 bases, and the junction held 8 bases outside the gene matches. For the CDR3, the DNA is TGTGCCAGTAGTATCGCGACAGGGTCGATCTATGGCTACACCTTC. This encodes CASSIATGSIYGYTF.

To note about this clone: Since a much larger clone is just one base distant, this may be a read error. The chain joins TRBV12-3 or TRBV12-4 to TRBJ1-1; a possible D gene is TRBD1 (6 bases). The CDR3 totals 12 residues. The germline V and J ends were trimmed by 3 bases and 8 bases, with 10 bases remaining between them. The CDR3 DNA reads TGTGCCAGCAGTTTGGACAGTCCCGAAGCTTTCTTT. It codes for CASSLDSPEAFF.

J is TRBJ2-7 and V is TRBV30; TRBD1 might be the D (7 bases). This CDR3 is built from 16 residues. Trimming left V 0 bases short and J 2 bases short, with 17 bases between. Germline V gene lookup returns CDR1 GTSNPN and CDR2 SVGIG (reference sequence). CDR3 in amino acids: CAWSVGGGAGAYEQYF. CDR3 coding DNA: TGTGCCTGGAGTGTAGGAGGGGGCGCGGGCGCCTACGAGCAGTACTTC.

This clone was seen more than once but under ten times. The chain combines TRBV4-2 with TRBJ2-5; D gene unclear. The CDR3 contains 14 residues. Trimming shortened V by 2 bases and J by 5 bases, and 12 bases separated the two germline ends. Germline V lookup: CDR1 LGHNA, CDR2 YNFKEQ. In DNA form, the CDR3 reads TGTGCCAGCAGCCAACTCGCGATGGCGGAGACCCAGTACTTC. It yields the protein CASSQLAMAETQYF.

There are many counts of this clone. V usage is TRBV10-3 and J usage is TRBJ2-5, with TRBD1 matching over 10 bases. Germline trimming cut 3 bases from V and 5 bases from J; bases unmatched to any gene: 6. This CDR3 comprises 15 residues. Germline V gives CDR1 ENHRY, CDR2 SYGVKD. The CDR3 DNA reads as TGTGCCATCAGTGACTGGACAGGGGGTGAGGAGACCCAGTACTTC. Residues: CAISDWTGGEETQYF.

This clone is medium-sized (0.01 to 0.1%) within its sample. V and J are TRBV6-1 and TRBJ2-7; D remains ambiguous. V lost 1 base and J 4 bases, leaving 17 bases between the germline ends. The germline V gene encodes CDR1 MNHNS and CDR2 SASEGT. The CDR3 is 16 residues long. The DNA of the CDR3 is TGTGCCAGCAGTGAAGGAACACTCGAAGCCCTTTACGAGCAGTACTTC. It encodes CASSEGTLEALYEQYF.

As for this clone: A read error may produce the germline difference seen at one junction end. The V call is TRBV5-1, the J call TRBJ1-4; 10 bases are a match to TRBD1. The germline V gene has CDR1 SGHRS and CDR2 YFSETQ. The CDR3 consists of 15 residues. The chain's CDR3 is CASSSRTGGNEKPFF. The CDR3 DNA sequence: TGCGCCAGCAGCTCGAGGACAGGGGGTAATGAAAAACCGTTTTTT.

The table lists this clone with many counts. V gene TRBV7-6 combines with J gene TRBJ2-5; 11 nucleotides line up with TRBD2. The germline CDR1 and CDR2 sequences are SGHVS and FNYEAQ. V was pared by 0 bases and J by 7 bases, with 10 bases of the junction left unmatched. This CDR3 is 17 amino acids long. CDR3 in DNA: TGTGCCAGCAGCTTAGCGGTACCTAGCGGGGGGACAAGGACCCAGTACTTC. Translating it yields CASSLAVPSGGTRTQYF.